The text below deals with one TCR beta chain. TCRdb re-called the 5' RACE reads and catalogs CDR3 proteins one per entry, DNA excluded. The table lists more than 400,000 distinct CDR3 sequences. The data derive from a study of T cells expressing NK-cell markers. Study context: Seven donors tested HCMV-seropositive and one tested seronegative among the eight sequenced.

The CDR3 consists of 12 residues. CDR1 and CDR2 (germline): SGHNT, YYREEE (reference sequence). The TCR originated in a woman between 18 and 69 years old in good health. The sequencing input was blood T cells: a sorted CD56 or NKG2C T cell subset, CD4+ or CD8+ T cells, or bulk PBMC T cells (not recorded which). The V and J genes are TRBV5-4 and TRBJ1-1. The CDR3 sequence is CASSRGMTEAFF.